These T cell receptor beta chains were read from a single sample in a study of shared clonotypes between healthy human individuals. Using immunoSEQ multiplex PCR, the repertoire was profiled, and TCRdb retains in-frame clones only, with some absent. The data show a few million clones, 90% to 95% seen once. The sequencing input was naive CD4+ T cells sorted from blood. These receptors were taken from a man younger than 30 in good health. Both conserved end residues are part of each CDR3. A D gene is named only where the DNA matches it firmly.

j_call | d_call | v_call | cdr3_aa
TRBJ2-7 | TRBD2 | TRBV6-1 | CASSGRLAGGTREQYF
TRBJ1-3 | NA | TRBV19 | CASTQVVLLTPSGNTIYF
TRBJ1-1 | NA | TRBV6-1 | CASMYGEQNTEAFF
TRBJ2-3 | NA | TRBV7-9 | CASSLLAGPDTQYF
TRBJ2-1 | TRBD2 | TRBV9 | CASSVGVLAGDNEQFF
TRBJ1-1 | NA | TRBV30 | CAWSPREVKAFF
TRBJ2-2 | TRBD2 | TRBV7-2 | CASSLVPAGGSTGELFF
TRBJ1-2 | NA | TRBV11-2 | CASSLGQADNYGYTF
TRBJ2-7 | TRBD2 | TRBV5-1 | CASSLSGSAHEQYF
TRBJ2-7 | TRBD1 | TRBV5-1 | CASSLEVRGYEQYF
TRBJ2-7 | TRBD1 | TRBV6-5 | CASSLERTGGGYEQYF
TRBJ2-7 | TRBD1 | TRBV4-3 | CASSPGTGGYEQYF
TRBJ2-7 | NA | TRBV6-1 | CASSESGSEQYF
TRBJ2-1 | TRBD2 | TRBV10-3 | CAISEQLAGGINEQFF
TRBJ2-5 | TRBD2 | TRBV4-1 | CASSQRRASGGQREETQYF
TRBJ2-5 | TRBD1 | TRBV7-2 | CASSLYGTGGGETQYF
TRBJ1-5 | NA | TRBV15 | CATSRGRTDQPQHF
TRBJ1-5 | NA | TRBV29-1 | CSVSDTSNQPQHF
TRBJ2-3 | NA | TRBV12-5 | CASGLLGDTQYF
TRBJ2-1 | TRBD2 | TRBV27 | CASKMTGTSGRTHYNEQFF
TRBJ2-3 | NA | TRBV4-1 | CASSQFRAADTQYF
TRBJ1-6 | NA | TRBV7-2 | CASSLAPRGRYSPLHF
TRBJ2-3 | TRBD1 | TRBV25-1 | CASSDSRQGYTDTQYF